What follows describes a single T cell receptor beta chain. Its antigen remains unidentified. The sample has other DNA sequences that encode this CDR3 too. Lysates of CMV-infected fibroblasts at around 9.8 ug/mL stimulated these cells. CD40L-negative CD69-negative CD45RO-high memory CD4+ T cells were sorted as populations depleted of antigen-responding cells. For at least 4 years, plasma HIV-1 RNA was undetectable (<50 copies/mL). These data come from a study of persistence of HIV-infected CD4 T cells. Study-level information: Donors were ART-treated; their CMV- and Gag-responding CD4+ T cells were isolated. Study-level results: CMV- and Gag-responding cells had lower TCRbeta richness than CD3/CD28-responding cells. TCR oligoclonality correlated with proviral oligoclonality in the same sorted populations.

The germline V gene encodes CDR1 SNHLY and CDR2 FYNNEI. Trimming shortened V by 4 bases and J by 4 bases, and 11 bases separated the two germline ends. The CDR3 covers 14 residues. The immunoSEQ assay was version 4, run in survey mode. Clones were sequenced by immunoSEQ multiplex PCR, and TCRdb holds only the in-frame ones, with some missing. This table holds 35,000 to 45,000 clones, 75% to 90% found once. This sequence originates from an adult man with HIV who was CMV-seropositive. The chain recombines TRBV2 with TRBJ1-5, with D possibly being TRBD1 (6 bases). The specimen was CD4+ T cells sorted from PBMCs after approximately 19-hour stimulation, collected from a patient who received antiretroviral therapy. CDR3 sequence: CASSGLGGNQPQHF. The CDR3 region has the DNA TGTGCCAGCAGTGGTCTAGGGGGGAATCAGCCCCAGCATTTT.